This record looks at one T cell receptor beta chain sequence and its context. The target antigen is unknown. This sample was included in a study of shared clonotypes between healthy human individuals. Notes on the study in general: Despite large depth, sorted-subset datasets appeared incompletely sequenced. Read depth was anticipated to influence clonotype sharing among donors.

This CDR3 is 15 amino acids long. Germline-derived CDR1 and CDR2 are SGHNT and YYREEE (reference sequence). Using immunoSEQ multiplex PCR, the repertoire was profiled, and TCRdb retains in-frame clones only, with some absent. This table holds some 2.4 million clones, 80% to 95% found once. The sample taken for sequencing was naive CD4+ T cells from PBMCs. Regarding subset: CD45RA+ positively selected. This sequence was found in a man between 18 and 35 years old in good health. Some clones in this sample may be carry-over from other donors' samples. The rearrangement links TRBV5-4 to TRBJ2-5; 10 nucleotides line up with TRBD1. Near its end, the DNA agrees better with TRBJ2-7, so the J call may be wrong. The CDR3 nucleotides are TGTGCCAGCAGCTTGCCTGGGACAGGGGAGAGCGAGCAGTACTTC. It yields the protein CASSLPGTGESEQYF.